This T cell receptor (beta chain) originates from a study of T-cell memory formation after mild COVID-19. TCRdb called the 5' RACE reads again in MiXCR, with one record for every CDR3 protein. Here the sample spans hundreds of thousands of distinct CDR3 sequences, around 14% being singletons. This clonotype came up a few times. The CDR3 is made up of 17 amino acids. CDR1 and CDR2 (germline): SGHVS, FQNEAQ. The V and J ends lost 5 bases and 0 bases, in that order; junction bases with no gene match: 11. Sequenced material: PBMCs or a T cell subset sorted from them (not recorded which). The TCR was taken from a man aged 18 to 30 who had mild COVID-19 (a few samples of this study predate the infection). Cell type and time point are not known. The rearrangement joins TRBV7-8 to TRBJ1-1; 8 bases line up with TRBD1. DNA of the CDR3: TGTGCCAGCAGCCCGACAGGGGTTCTAAGGATGAACACTGAAGCTTTCTTT. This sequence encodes CASSPTGVLRMNTEAFF.